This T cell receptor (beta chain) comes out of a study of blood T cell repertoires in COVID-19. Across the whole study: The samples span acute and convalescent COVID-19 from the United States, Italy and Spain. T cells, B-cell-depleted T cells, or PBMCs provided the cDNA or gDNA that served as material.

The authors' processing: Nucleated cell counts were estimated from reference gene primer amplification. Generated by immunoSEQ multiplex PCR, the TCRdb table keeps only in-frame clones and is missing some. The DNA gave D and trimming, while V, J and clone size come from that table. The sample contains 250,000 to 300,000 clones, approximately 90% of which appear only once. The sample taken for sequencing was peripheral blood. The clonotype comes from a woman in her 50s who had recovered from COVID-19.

The CDR3 bases are TGTGCCAGCAGTCGGTGGCAACTAGCGGGGGGGGCGGCCGGGGAGCTGTTTTTT. Translating it yields CASSRWQLAGGAAGELFF. This chain connects TRBV7-2 to TRBJ2-2, with 13 positions matching TRBD2. The V gene's germline CDR1 is SGHTA and CDR2 FQGNSA. V gave up 6 bases and J gave up 6 bases; unmatched junction bases: 13. This CDR3 comprises 18 residues.